This T cell receptor (beta chain) stems from a study of T cell responses to AZD1222 COVID-19 vaccine. J lost 4 bases, V lost 5 bases, and 9 bases had no gene match. Germline V gene data show CDR1 as SGHTA and CDR2 as FQGTGA. This CDR3 has 15 amino acids. Study-level findings and limits: There were vaccine-associated CD4 TCRs across spike, dominant at 160-218 and 743-854. Repertoires in all cases were sampled only once the peak T cell response had passed. Possibly, clonal diversity was underestimated; donors were largely white British and included more females. Only a handful of individuals given AZD1222 were seropositive at baseline.

Sequencing used immunoSEQ multiplex PCR; TCRdb keeps in-frame clones, though not all of them. This table holds 150,000 to 200,000 clones, approximately 90% found once. On this clone: Its antigen is as yet unknown.

The chain is built from TRBV7-3 and TRBJ2-5; 8 bases map to TRBD1. This receptor was obtained from an adult who received the AZD1222 COVID-19 vaccine. The sample was peripheral blood, taken 28 days after the second AZD1222 dose. The CDR3 region has the DNA TGTGCCAGCAGCCCACTTGGACAGGGTGGAGAGACCCAGTACTTC. Translated, it gives CASSPLGQGGETQYF. Using reference TRBV7-3 and TRBJ2-5 for the parts outside the CDR3, the full variable domain is GAGVSQTPSNKVTEKGKYVELRCDPISGHTALYWYRQSLGQGPEFLIYFQGTGAADDSGLPNDRFFAVRPEGSVSTLKIQRTERGDSAVYLCASSPLGQGGETQYFGPGTRLLVL.